This TCR beta chain was identified in a study of naive and memory T cell subsets. An oligonucleotide containing a UMI was ligated to the 3' end of TCR cDNA. The SP2 primer and nested alpha and beta constant region primers amplified ligated cDNA in four rounds. TCRdb called the 5' RACE reads again in MiXCR, with one record for every CDR3 protein. The sample records approximately 52,000 distinct CDR3 sequences, approximately 4.5% being singletons. V lost 5 bases, J lost 6 bases, and 3 bases stayed unmatched. Per germline, CDR1 SGHAT and CDR2 FQNNGV. The CDR3 has 14 amino acids. This clonotype was detected only a few times.

The V call is TRBV11-2, the J call TRBJ2-2; 10 bases match TRBD2. The clonotype originates from a female donor in good health. The CDR3 spells CASSRSGRSGELFF. In nucleotides, the CDR3 is TGTGCCAGCAGCCGTAGCGGGAGGTCCGGGGAGCTGTTTTTT.